These 5 T cell receptor beta chains share one sample of origin, sequenced in a study of Ad26.COV2.S vaccination and SARS-CoV-2 variants. Using immunoSEQ multiplex PCR, the repertoire was profiled, and TCRdb retains in-frame clones only, with some absent. The table includes roughly 380,000 clones, 92% detected once. Sequences were derived from peripheral blood, sampled after recovery from COVID-19. These receptors all stem from a human donor who had recovered from COVID-19.

The CDR3 DNA reads TGTGCCAGCAGCCCAGGGCGGGGGCACTATTTAAATGAGCAGTTCTTC. Its protein product is CASSPGRGHYLNEQFF. The chain recombines TRBV7-2 with TRBJ2-1, with D perhaps TRBD2 (7 bases). Germline CDR1 is SGHTA and CDR2 is FQGNSA. The V end was cut by 5 bases, the J end by 7 bases, with 21 bases between. This CDR3 spans 16 amino acids. The full variable domain, rest sourced from reference TRBV7-2 and TRBJ2-1, is GAGVSQSPSNKVTEKGKDVELRCDPISGHTALYWYRQSLGQGLEFLIYFQGNSAPDKSGLPSDRFSAERTGGSVSTLTIQRTQQEDSAVYLCASSPGRGHYLNEQFFGPGTRLTVL.

The V call is TRBV6-2 or TRBV6-3, the J call TRBJ2-2; D not resolved. The germline V and J ends were trimmed by 2 bases and 0 bases, with 10 bases remaining between them. The CDR3 totals 16 residues. Germline-derived CDR1 and CDR2 are MNHEY and SVGEGT. The CDR3 sequence is CASSYRRSANTGELFF. In DNA form, the CDR3 reads TGTGCCAGCAGTTACAGGCGGAGCGCGAACACCGGGGAGCTGTTTTTT.

The rearrangement links TRBV10-3 to TRBJ1-1, with a weak D call TRBD1 (5 bases). The germline V gene encodes CDR1 ENHRY and CDR2 SYGVKD. Trimming cost V 6 bases and J 4 bases, with 12 bases left between them. The CDR3 is 13 amino acids. CDR3 sequence (DNA): TGTGCCATCAGGGGACCGATGATCACTGAAGCTTTCTTT. It codes for CAIRGPMITEAFF.

This sequence joins TRBV19 and TRBJ2-3; a possible D gene is TRBD1 (6 bases). The length of the CDR3 is 14 residues. V shed 6 bases and J shed 2 bases, with 12 bases lying between them. The germline gives CDR1 LNHDA, CDR2 SQIVND (reference sequence). Here the CDR3 reads CASRGRTVTDTQYF. CDR3 DNA: TGTGCCAGTAGGGGAAGGACAGTCACAGATACGCAGTATTTT.

V usage is TRBV19 and J usage is TRBJ1-5; no clear D. This CDR3 comprises 12 residues. From germline, CDR1 is LNHDA and CDR2 SQIVND (reference sequence). Trimming shortened V by 4 bases and J by 5 bases, and 6 bases separated the two germline ends. Written as DNA, the CDR3 is TGTGCCAGTAGTAGACCGTATCAGCCCCAGCATTTT. It yields the protein CASSRPYQPQHF.